This is a list of T cell receptor beta chains from one sample in a study of control samples from healthy donors and cancer patients. Using immunoSEQ multiplex PCR, the repertoire was profiled, and TCRdb retains in-frame clones only, with some absent. This table has about 120,000 clones, around 91% appearing once. Sequenced material: PBMCs. The receptor set was obtained from a woman in her 50s with colorectal cancer. Each CDR3 is given with its conserved first and last residue.

CDR3aa | j_gene | v_gene
CASRERGLSYEQYF | TRBJ2-7 | TRBV6-5
CASSEGAGNQPQHF | TRBJ1-5 | TRBV6-4
CASSLDGDTGELFF | TRBJ2-2 | TRBV11-3
CASTTQRGDSYEQYF | TRBJ2-7 | TRBV6-5
CASSLDPGTGNTIYF | TRBJ1-3 | TRBV5-1
CASSYFLAAGYEQYF | TRBJ2-7 | TRBV6-5
CASSQDGEREVSSGANVLTF | TRBJ2-6 | TRBV4-1
CASSHPHRGPRGPQHF | TRBJ1-5 | TRBV14
CASSRTSVNTGELFF | TRBJ2-2 | TRBV9
CASSTGGGPEQYF | TRBJ2-7 | TRBV9
CASSARIDTEAFF | TRBJ1-1 | TRBV9
CASALLRDSATGNEKLFF | TRBJ1-4 | TRBV28
CASNQNRDGQPQHF | TRBJ1-5 | TRBV7-2
CASSAGPSSSYEQYF | TRBJ2-7 | TRBV5-6
CASSPPDRQDYEQYF | TRBJ2-7 | TRBV2
CAWSYGNQPQHF | TRBJ1-5 | TRBV30
CASSYHRGGNTEAFF | TRBJ1-1 | TRBV6-5
CASREHQGSMNTEAFF | TRBJ1-1 | TRBV6-1
CASSLFFTDQNYGYTF | TRBJ1-2 | TRBV27
CASSLGSGESSYEQYF | TRBJ2-7 | TRBV5-1
CASSLDFTDTQYF | TRBJ2-3 | TRBV11-3
CASSGLAGMGEQYF | TRBJ2-7 | TRBV6-6
CASRRDGNTEAFF | TRBJ1-1 | TRBV12-3/TRBV12-4
CASSWGGRNYEQYF | TRBJ2-7 | TRBV11-2